These 16 T cell receptor beta chains share one sample of origin, sequenced in a study of PD-L1 blockade in urothelial cancer. Repertoires were generated with immunoSEQ multiplex PCR, while TCRdb's copy carries only in-frame clones and drops some. The sample lists some 41,000 clones; about 91% were seen once. Specimen: PBMCs, collected around atezolizumab (anti-PD-L1) treatment. These receptors all stem from a man at least 80 years old with urothelial cancer.

This chain uses TRBV5-1 with TRBJ1-1; D ambiguous. The CDR3 contains 12 residues. Germline values: CDR1 SGHRS, CDR2 YFSETQ. V gave up 3 bases and J gave up 8 bases, with 11 bases separating them. The CDR3 DNA is TGCGCCAGCAGCTCCGGACGGAGGGAAGCTTTCTTT. Residues: CASSSGRREAFF. Complete variable domain (other parts from reference TRBV5-1 and TRBJ1-1): KAGVTQTPRYLIKTRGQQVTLSCSPISGHRSVSWYQQTPGQGLQFLFEYFSETQRNKGNFPGRFSGRQFSNSRSEMNVSTLELGDSALYLCASSSGRREAFFGQGTRLTVV.

This chain joins TRBV5-6 and TRBJ1-1; D gene ambiguous. The CDR3 loop spans 16 amino acids. Germline CDR1 and CDR2: SGHDT and YYEEEE. V was trimmed by 1 base and J by 5 bases, leaving 18 bases between them. CDR3 nucleotide sequence: TGTGCCAGCAGCTTGAGACGTGGGAGCTTGGGGACTGAAGCTTTCTTT. Protein sequence: CASSLRRGSLGTEAFF.

The chain uses TRBV19 and TRBJ2-5, with D perhaps TRBD1 (5 bases). Germline CDR1 and CDR2: LNHDA and SQIVND (reference sequence). V was trimmed by 4 bases and J by 4 bases, leaving 7 bases between them. The CDR3 runs 12 residues. In nucleotides, the CDR3 is TGTGCCAGTAGTAAAAGGGGAGAGACCCAGTACTTC. It translates to CASSKRGETQYF.

J is TRBJ2-1 and V is TRBV7-2, with 9 bases lining up with TRBD2. Trimming at V came to 4 bases and at J to 8 bases, leaving 18 bases not matched to a gene. This CDR3 has 18 residues. Germline CDR1 reads SGHTA; CDR2 reads FQGNSA. CDR3 coding DNA: TGTGCCAGCAGCTCCCCAGCGGGAGGTATTGGTTTTTCTCATGAGCAGTTCTTC. This codes for CASSSPAGGIGFSHEQFF.

The chain links TRBV6-5 to TRBJ1-2, with 8 bases matching TRBD1. The CDR3 consists of 15 residues. Trimming cost V 6 bases and J 4 bases; bases outside gene matches: 10. Germline V gene lookup returns CDR1 MNHEY and CDR2 SVGAGI. The DNA of the CDR3 is TGTGCCAGCAGAACGCTGACAGGGGCCCTCTATGGCTACACCTTC. It translates to CASRTLTGALYGYTF.

This clone was found a few times. CDR3 loop: CASSFISNQPQHF. Written as DNA, the CDR3 is TGTGCCAGCAGTTTTATTAGCAATCAGCCCCAGCATTTT. The rearrangement joins TRBV2 to TRBJ1-5; D is uncertain. CDR1 and CDR2 (germline): SNHLY, FYNNEI. The CDR3 length is 13 residues. V lost 5 bases, J lost 0 bases, and 5 bases lay in between.

V is TRBV30 and J is TRBJ1-2; D not resolved. Between the trimmed V and J ends, which lost 0 bases and 8 bases, there was a span of 10 bases. The CDR3 has 12 amino acids. Germline V CDR1 and CDR2: GTSNPN, SVGIG (reference sequence). Written as DNA, the CDR3 is TGTGCCTGGAGTGTGGAGGACGGGGGCTACACCTTC. Translated, it gives CAWSVEDGGYTF.

V is TRBV19 and J is TRBJ1-1; 7 bases match TRBD1. The V segment lost 3 bases and the J segment 5 bases; nucleotides outside the gene matches: 3. This CDR3 has 13 residues. CDR1 is LNHDA, CDR2 SQIVND, per germline (reference sequence). The CDR3 region is CASSMTGRTEAFF. CDR3 sequence (DNA): TGTGCCAGTAGTATGACAGGGAGGACTGAAGCTTTCTTT.

This clone was recorded only once. This chain joins TRBV2 and TRBJ2-1, with TRBD1 matching over 8 bases. The germline gives CDR1 SNHLY, CDR2 FYNNEI. With V trimmed by 5 bases and J by 7 bases, 10 bases remained unmatched. This CDR3 has 15 amino acids. CDR3 residues: CASSPRTGFRNEQFF. In DNA, the CDR3 is TGTGCCAGCAGTCCGCGGACAGGGTTTAGGAATGAGCAGTTCTTC.

V usage is TRBV18 and J usage is TRBJ2-1; 9 bases match TRBD2. This CDR3 spans 15 amino acids. The germline gives CDR1 KGHSH, CDR2 LQKENI. J lost 4 bases, V lost 3 bases, and 4 bases had no gene match. The CDR3 DNA is TGTGCCAGCTCACCGCCGACTAGCGGATACAATGAGCAGTTCTTC. As protein: CASSPPTSGYNEQFF.

The V and J genes are TRBV27 and TRBJ2-3; D is possibly TRBD2 (5 bases). V dropped 5 bases and J dropped 1 base, with 10 bases sitting between them. From germline, CDR1 is MNHEY and CDR2 SMNVEV (reference sequence). The CDR3 length is 14 residues. The CDR3, as DNA: TGTGCCAGCAGTCGGGGATATGGCACAGATACGCAGTATTTT. Translating gives CASSRGYGTDTQYF.

The genes are TRBV19 and TRBJ2-5; D is perhaps TRBD1 (6 bases). CDR1 is LNHDA, CDR2 SQIVND, per germline (reference sequence). The CDR3 has 14 amino acids. Trimming pared 3 bases from V and 1 base from J, leaving 9 bases between. This chain's CDR3 is CASSIAQGQETQYF. CDR3 DNA: TGTGCCAGTAGTATTGCACAGGGCCAAGAGACCCAGTACTTC.

The V call is TRBV7-9, the J call TRBJ2-5; D is undetermined. The CDR3 is 16 amino acids. The V end was cut by 4 bases, the J end by 0 bases, with 15 bases between. The germline V gene encodes CDR1 SEHNR and CDR2 FQNEAQ (reference sequence). The CDR3 DNA reads TGTGCCAGCAGCTACTTTAACTGGGCCGACCAAGAGACCCAGTACTTC. This codes for CASSYFNWADQETQYF.

The genes are TRBV30 and TRBJ1-1; D may be TRBD1 (5 bases). V was cut by 0 bases and J by 10 bases, with 18 bases left in between. This CDR3 is built from 14 residues. The V gene's germline CDR1 is GTSNPN and CDR2 SVGIG (reference sequence). CDR3 amino acids: CAWSVFGALEGAFF. DNA for the CDR3: TGTGCCTGGAGTGTATTTGGGGCACTTGAAGGAGCTTTCTTT.

V gene TRBV27 combines with J gene TRBJ2-7, with 7 bases aligning to TRBD2. Germline-derived CDR1 and CDR2 are MNHEY and SMNVEV (reference sequence). The J segment lost 2 bases and the V segment lost 2 bases, leaving 6 bases of the junction unmatched. The CDR3 spans 15 residues. CDR3 residues: CASSLRRELAYEQYF. The CDR3 DNA is TGTGCCAGCAGTTTAAGGCGGGAGCTAGCCTACGAGCAGTACTTC.

V is TRBV7-8 and J is TRBJ2-5; 12 bases align to TRBD2. V shed 5 bases and J 7 bases; nucleotides not matched to a gene: 11. Germline CDR1 is SGHVS and CDR2 is FQNEAQ. The CDR3 contains 16 residues. The CDR3 DNA reads as TGTGCCAGCAGCCCCTTGACTAGCGGGGGATGGCGGACCCAGTACTTC. It is translated as CASSPLTSGGWRTQYF.